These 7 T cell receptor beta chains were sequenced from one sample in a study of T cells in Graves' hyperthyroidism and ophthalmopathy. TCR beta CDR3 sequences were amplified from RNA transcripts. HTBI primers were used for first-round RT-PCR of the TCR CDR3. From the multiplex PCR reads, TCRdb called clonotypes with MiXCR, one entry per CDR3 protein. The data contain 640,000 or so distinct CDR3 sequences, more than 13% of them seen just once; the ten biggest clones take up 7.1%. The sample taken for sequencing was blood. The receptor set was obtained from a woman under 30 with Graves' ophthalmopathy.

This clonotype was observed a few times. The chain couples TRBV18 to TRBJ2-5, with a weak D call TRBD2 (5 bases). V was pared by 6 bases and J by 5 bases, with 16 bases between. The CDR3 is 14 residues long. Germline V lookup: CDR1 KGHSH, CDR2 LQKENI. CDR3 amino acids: CASSLMRDVETQYF. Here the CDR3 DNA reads TGTGCCAGCTCTCTGATGAGGGATGTGGAGACCCAGTACTTC.

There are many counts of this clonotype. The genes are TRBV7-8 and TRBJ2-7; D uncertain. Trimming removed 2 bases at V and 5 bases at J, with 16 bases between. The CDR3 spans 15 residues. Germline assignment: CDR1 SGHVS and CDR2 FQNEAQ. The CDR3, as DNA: TGTGCCAGCAGCTTACCTTCGCGAAGCAGGAACGAGCAGTACTTC. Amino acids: CASSLPSRSRNEQYF.

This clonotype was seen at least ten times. CDR3 bases: TGTGCCACCCGATCAACCCGGGCTTACAATGAGCAGTTCTTC. The encoded protein is CATRSTRAYNEQFF. V and J are TRBV24-1 and TRBJ2-1; D ambiguous. Trimming removed 9 bases from V and 4 bases from J, with 15 bases in between. The CDR3 contains 14 residues. The V gene's germline CDR1 is KGHDR and CDR2 SFDVKD.

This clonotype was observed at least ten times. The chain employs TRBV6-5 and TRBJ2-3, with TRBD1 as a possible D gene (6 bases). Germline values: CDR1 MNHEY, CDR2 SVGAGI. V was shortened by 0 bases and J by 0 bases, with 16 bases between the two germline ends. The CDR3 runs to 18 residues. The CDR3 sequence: CASSYSTTGQTSTDTQYF. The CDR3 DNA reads TGTGCCAGCAGTTACTCGACGACAGGACAGACTAGCACAGATACGCAGTATTTT.

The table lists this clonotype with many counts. In nucleotides, the CDR3 is TGTGCCAGCAGCTTAGAGGCCAGCGTCTATGGCTACACCTTC. Translating gives CASSLEASVYGYTF. The rearrangement links TRBV7-2 to TRBJ1-2; no reliable D call. This CDR3 is built from 14 residues. In germline, CDR1 is SGHTA, CDR2 FQGNSA. The V gene lost 1 base and the J gene lost 4 bases, with 10 bases spanning the gap.

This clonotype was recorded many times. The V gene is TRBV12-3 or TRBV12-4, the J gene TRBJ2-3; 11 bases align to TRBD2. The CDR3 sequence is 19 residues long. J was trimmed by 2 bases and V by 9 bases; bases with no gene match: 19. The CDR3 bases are TGTGCCAGTAAGGGCCAGACTAGCGGGGTAACCCAGTTCACAGATACGCAGTATTTT. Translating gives CASKGQTSGVTQFTDTQYF.

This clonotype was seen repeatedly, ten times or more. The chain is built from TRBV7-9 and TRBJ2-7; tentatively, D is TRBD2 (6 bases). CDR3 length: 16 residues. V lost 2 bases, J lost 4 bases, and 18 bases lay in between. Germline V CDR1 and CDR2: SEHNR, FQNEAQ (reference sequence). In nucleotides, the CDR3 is TGTGCCAGCAGCTTAAAAGGTTCCGGGACTTCATACGAGCAGTACTTC. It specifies CASSLKGSGTSYEQYF.